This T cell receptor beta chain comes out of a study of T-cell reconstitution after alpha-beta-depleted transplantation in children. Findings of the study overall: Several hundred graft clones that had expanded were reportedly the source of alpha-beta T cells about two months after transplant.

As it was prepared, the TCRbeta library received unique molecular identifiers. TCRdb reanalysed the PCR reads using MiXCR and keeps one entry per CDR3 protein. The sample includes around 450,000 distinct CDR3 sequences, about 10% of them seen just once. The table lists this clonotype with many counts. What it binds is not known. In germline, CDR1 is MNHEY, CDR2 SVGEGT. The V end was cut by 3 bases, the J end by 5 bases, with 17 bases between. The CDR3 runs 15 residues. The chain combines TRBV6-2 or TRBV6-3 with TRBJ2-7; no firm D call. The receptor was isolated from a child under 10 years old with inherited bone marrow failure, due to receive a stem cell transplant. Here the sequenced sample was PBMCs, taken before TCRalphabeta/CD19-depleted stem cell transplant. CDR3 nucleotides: TGTGCCAGCAGTTATGAGGTCTCGCACGAGGACGAGCAGTACTTC. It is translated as CASSYEVSHEDEQYF.